Following are 9 T cell receptor beta chains from one sample sequenced in a study of T cell clonality in common variable immunodeficiency. TCRdb's table, derived via immunoSEQ multiplex PCR, lists solely in-frame clones and lacks some. The sample contains 35,000 or so clones, none of them singletons. Sequencing was performed on peripheral blood mononuclear cells. The origin of the receptors is a person aged 18 to 75 in good health.

This clone was counted ten times or more. The read ends 3 residues early relative to the CDR3; the germline J gene fills the gap. J is TRBJ2-7 and V is TRBV19; D call uncertain. The germline gives CDR1 LNHDA, CDR2 SQIVND (reference sequence). Trimming shortened V by 1 base and J by 0 bases, and 4 bases separated the two germline ends. This CDR3 region has 13 residues. Incomplete CDR3 DNA: TGTGCCAGTAGTATAGGTTACTCCTACGAG. The encoded protein is CASSIGYSYE. The CDR3 as a whole reads CASSIGYSYEQYF.

This clone was recorded many times. The CDR3 end lies 3 residues beyond the end of the read and is filled in from the germline J gene. The J gene is TRBJ1-1, the V gene TRBV7-9; 7 bases are a match to TRBD1. This CDR3 region has 15 residues. With 4 bases clipped from V and 3 bases from J, the junction kept 8 bases outside the gene matches. CDR1 SEHNR and CDR2 FQNEAQ come from the germline V gene (reference sequence). The CDR3 region is CASSSNTGVYTEAFF. CDR3 DNA (partial): TGTGCCAGCAGCTCTAACACAGGGGTCTACACTGAA.

The table lists this clone with many counts. Coverage ceases 3 residues before the CDR3 finishes, and the germline J gene fills in the end. V gene TRBV20-1 combines with J gene TRBJ1-4, with TRBD1 identical over 9 bases. CDR3 size: 14 residues. V lost 3 bases and J lost 7; bases outside the gene matches: 6. Germline CDR1 and CDR2: DFQATT and SNEGSKA (reference sequence). This CDR3 is CSASRDRESEKLFF. The part of the CDR3 DNA that was read is TGCAGTGCTAGCCGGGACAGGGAAAGTGAAAAA.

In its sample, this clone was seen many times. Read data end 3 residues before the CDR3 end; the end is taken from the germline J gene. The chain employs TRBV19 and TRBJ1-2; possibly TRBD1 for D (5 bases). Per the germline V gene, CDR1 is LNHDA and CDR2 is SQIVND (reference sequence). V was cut by 6 bases and J by 4 bases, with 15 bases left in between. The CDR3 extends over 14 amino acids. CDR3 protein: CASRKGLEAYGYTF. The part of the CDR3 DNA that was read is TGTGCCAGTAGAAAGGGACTAGAAGCCTATGGC.

This clone occurred many times. The read gets to within 3 residues of the CDR3 end, and the germline J gene fills in the rest. This chain uses TRBV7-9 with TRBJ2-5; D gene uncertain. The CDR3 has 13 amino acids. Germline V gene data show CDR1 as SEHNR and CDR2 as FQNEAQ (reference sequence). V was clipped by 6 bases and J by 1 base, with 9 bases between them. CDR3 in amino acids: CASSPSIQETQYF. Incomplete CDR3 DNA: TGTGCCAGCAGTCCTAGTATCCAAGAGACC.

This clone turned up a few times. The missing CDR3 end, 3 residues past where the read stops, is filled in from the germline J gene. The chain carries TRBV6-2 or TRBV6-3 and TRBJ1-2; tentatively, D is TRBD1 (5 bases). Germline loops: CDR1 MNHEY, CDR2 SVGEGT. The CDR3 is 17 residues long. The CDR3 bases that were read are TGTGCCAGCAGTTCCGGGACTAGCGGGAGGGGCCCACACGAC. This encodes CASSSGTSGRGPHD. The entire CDR3 sequence reads CASSSGTSGRGPHDYTF.

This clone was counted at least ten times. This CDR3 reads CSARGLAGAYEQYF. CDR3 bases read: TGCAGTGCTAGGGGACTAGCGGGGGCCTACGAG. The chain joins TRBV20-1 to TRBJ2-7; TRBD2 matches at 14 bases. The CDR3 end falls 3 residues outside the read, so it is completed with the germline J gene. Per germline, CDR1 DFQATT and CDR2 SNEGSKA (reference sequence). The CDR3 length is 14 residues. The J segment lost 2 bases and the V segment lost 3 bases, leaving 0 bases of the junction unmatched.

This clone showed up many times. The sequence runs out 3 residues before the end of the CDR3; the remainder is reconstructed from the germline J gene. The J gene is TRBJ2-7, the V gene TRBV6-1; no definite D call. This CDR3 is built from 13 residues. The V end was cut by 2 bases, the J end by 3 bases, with 8 bases between. CDR1 is MNHNS and CDR2 is SASEGT in the germline V gene. The covered CDR3 bases are TGTGCCAGCAGTGAATGGTACGGCTACGAG. This translates into CASSEWYGYE. The full CDR3 protein reads CASSEWYGYEQYF.

This clone occurred many times. From the germline J gene comes the end of the CDR3, since the read stops 3 residues before it. The V and J genes are TRBV18 and TRBJ2-7, with TRBD1 matching 9 bases. Germline trimming cut 5 bases from V and 5 bases from J; bases unmatched to any gene: 7. CDR1 is KGHSH, CDR2 LQKENI, per germline. The CDR3 covers 14 residues. Here the CDR3 reads CASSTQQGADEQYF. The CDR3 bases that were read are TGTGCCAGCTCAACCCAACAGGGGGCGGACGAG.